One TCR beta chain is described in this entry. Its antigen is still unknown. The source of the sample is a study of T cell repertoires in cytomegalovirus infection. Broader study findings: Cumulative public TCR beta family frequency identified carriers of CMV plus the relevant HLA.

TCRdb re-analysed the reads in MiXCR, keeping a single row per CDR3 protein. The sample has approximately 750,000 distinct CDR3 sequences; roughly 36% are singletons. The germline V gene encodes CDR1 SGHVS and CDR2 FNYEAQ. V was trimmed by 5 bases and J by 6 bases, leaving 18 bases between them. The CDR3 has 15 residues. The sequence was obtained from a human donor in good health (CMV status not recorded). Some clones in this sample may be carry-over from other donors' samples. The sample consisted of PBMCs. This rearrangement joins TRBV7-6 to TRBJ2-3; TRBD2 is a possible D gene (5 bases). This CDR3 reads CASSQTGLGRDTQYF. The CDR3 DNA sequence: TGTGCCAGCAGCCAGACCGGACTCGGCAGGGATACGCAGTATTTT.